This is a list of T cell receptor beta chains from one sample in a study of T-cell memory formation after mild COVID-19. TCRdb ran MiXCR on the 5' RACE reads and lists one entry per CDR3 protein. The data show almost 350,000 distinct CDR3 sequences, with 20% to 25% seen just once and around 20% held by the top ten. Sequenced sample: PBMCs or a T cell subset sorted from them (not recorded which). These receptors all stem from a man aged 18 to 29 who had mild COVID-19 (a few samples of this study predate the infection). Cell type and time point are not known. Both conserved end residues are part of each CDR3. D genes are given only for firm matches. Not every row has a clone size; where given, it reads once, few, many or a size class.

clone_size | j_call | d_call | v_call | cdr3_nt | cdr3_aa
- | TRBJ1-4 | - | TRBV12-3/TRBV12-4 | TGTGCCAGCAGTTTCGGGGGTATTGAAAAACTGTTTTTT | CASSFGGIEKLFF
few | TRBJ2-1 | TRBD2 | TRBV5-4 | TGTGCCAGCACCGGACTAGCGACAGATGAGCAGTTCTTC | CASTGLATDEQFF
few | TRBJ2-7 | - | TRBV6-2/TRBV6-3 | TGTGCCAGCAGTTACGTTGGGGCGTCCTACGAGCAGTACTTC | CASSYVGASYEQYF
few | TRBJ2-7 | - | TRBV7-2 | TGTGCCAGCAGCTTAGTGTCGGGGGAACGCTACGAGCAGTACTTC | CASSLVSGERYEQYF
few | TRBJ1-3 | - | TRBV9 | TGTGCCAGCAGATCCGGGACAAACTCTGGAAACACCATATATTTT | CASRSGTNSGNTIYF
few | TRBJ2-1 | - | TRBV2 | TGTGCCACCCGGTTAGGTCCCTACAATGAGCAGTTCTTC | CATRLGPYNEQFF
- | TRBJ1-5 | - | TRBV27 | TGTGCCAGCAGTTTAGGTCAAGGGTACGGTCAGCCCCAGCATTTT | CASSLGQGYGQPQHF
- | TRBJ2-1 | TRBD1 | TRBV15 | TGTGCCACCCGGGACAGGGGGATTTACAATGAGCAGTTCTTC | CATRDRGIYNEQFF
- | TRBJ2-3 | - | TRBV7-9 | TGTGCCAGCAGCTTAATCAGGGGAGCAGATACGAAGTATTTT | CASSLIRGADTKYF
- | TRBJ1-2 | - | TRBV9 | TGTGCCAGCAGCGCGGACGGACACTATGGCTACACCTTC | CASSADGHYGYTF
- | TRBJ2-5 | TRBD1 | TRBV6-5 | TGTGCCAGCAGTTCGGGACAGACCCACGAGACCCAGTACTTC | CASSSGQTHETQYF
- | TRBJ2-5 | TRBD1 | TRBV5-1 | TGCGCCAGCAGCTTGGGCCCAGACAGGGCCCTCGGAGAGACCCAGTACTTC | CASSLGPDRALGETQYF
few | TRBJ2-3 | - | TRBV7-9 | TGTGCCAGCAGCCCACCCCGGGGGCCCAGCACAGATACGCAGTATTTT | CASSPPRGPSTDTQYF
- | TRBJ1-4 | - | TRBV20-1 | TGCAGTGCTCGGGCCTCCGGGAGGGGTAATGAAAAACTGTTTTTT | CSARASGRGNEKLFF
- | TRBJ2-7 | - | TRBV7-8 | TGTGCCAGCAGCCGGGGACGGTCGGTTGGGTCCGAGCAGTACTTC | CASSRGRSVGSEQYF
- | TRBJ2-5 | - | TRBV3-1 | TGTGCCAGCAGCCAAGGTCCGGCAGAAGAGACCCAGTACTTC | CASSQGPAEETQYF
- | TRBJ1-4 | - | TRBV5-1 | TGCGCCAGCAGCTTGGAGAGTTATAATGAAAAACTGATTTTT | CASSLESYNEKLIF
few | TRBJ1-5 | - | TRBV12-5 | TGTGCTAGTGGCAACGGGGAGCCCCAGCATTTT | CASGNGEPQHF
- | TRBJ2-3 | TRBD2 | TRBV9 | TGTGCCAGCAGCGCCGGGACTAGCGACACAGATACGCAGTATTTT | CASSAGTSDTDTQYF
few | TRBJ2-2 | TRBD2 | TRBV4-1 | TGCGCCAGCAGCCCCCGGATAGCGGGGGCCCCCACCGGGGAGCTGTTTTTT | CASSPRIAGAPTGELFF
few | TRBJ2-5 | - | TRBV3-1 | TGTGCCAGCAGCCACGTCCGTGAGACCCAGTACTTC | CASSHVRETQYF
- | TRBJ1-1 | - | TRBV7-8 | TGTGCCAGCAGCGGTAAAGGGAGAGGGGGCACTGAAGCTTTCTTT | CASSGKGRGGTEAFF
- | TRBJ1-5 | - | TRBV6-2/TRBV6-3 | TGTGCCAGCAGTTACTCGGAGGGGCTTAGGCAGCCCCAGCATTTT | CASSYSEGLRQPQHF
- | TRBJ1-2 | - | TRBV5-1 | TGCTCCAGCAGCCCGGAGGGGGGTGGAGGCTATGGCTACACCTTC | CSSSPEGGGGYGYTF
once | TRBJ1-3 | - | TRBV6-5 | TGTGCCAGCAGTTCCCCTCGCGGCGGATACTCTGGAAACACCATATATTTT | CASSSPRGGYSGNTIYF
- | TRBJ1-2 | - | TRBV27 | TGTGCCAGCAGTTTCGGGCTGTCTGGAGGCTACACCTTC | CASSFGLSGGYTF
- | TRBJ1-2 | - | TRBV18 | TGTGCCAGCTCACCACCGCTCCCAGGATCCGGCTACACCTTC | CASSPPLPGSGYTF
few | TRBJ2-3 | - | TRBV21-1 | TGTGCCAGCAGCAAACCAGGCCCGGGGGGCACAGATACGCAGTATTTT | CASSKPGPGGTDTQYF
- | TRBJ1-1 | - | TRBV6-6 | TGTGCCAGCAGTTACTTCACTGATGAAGCTTTCTTT | CASSYFTDEAFF
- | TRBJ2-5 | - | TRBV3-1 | TGTGCCAGCAGCCAAGACACGGCCCAAGAGACCCAGTACTTC | CASSQDTAQETQYF
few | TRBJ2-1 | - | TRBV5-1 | TGCGCCAGCAGCTCGGTGGGGGGCCACAATGAGCAGTTCTTC | CASSSVGGHNEQFF
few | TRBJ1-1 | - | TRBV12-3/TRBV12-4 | TGTGCCAGCAGCTTTACTCTCAATCTGGCTTTCTTT | CASSFTLNLAFF
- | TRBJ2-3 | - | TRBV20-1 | TGCAGTGCCGACCTTAGCGCCACAGATACGCAGTATTTT | CSADLSATDTQYF
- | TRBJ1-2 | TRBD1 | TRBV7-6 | TGTGCCAGCAGCTCACTCGACAGGGGGAATGGCTACACCTTC | CASSSLDRGNGYTF
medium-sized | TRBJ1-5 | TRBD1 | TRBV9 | TGTGCCAGCAGCCCAGGGGGGGCTGGCGGGCCCCAGCATTTT | CASSPGGAGGPQHF
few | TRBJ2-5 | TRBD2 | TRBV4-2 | TGTGCCAGCAGCCAGTCTCTAGGCGGGGGACAAGAGACCCAGTACTTC | CASSQSLGGGQETQYF
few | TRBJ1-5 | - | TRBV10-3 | TGTGCCATCAGTGAGTCGTACGGGAATCAGCCCCAGCATTTT | CAISESYGNQPQHF
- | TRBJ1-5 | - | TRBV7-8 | TGTGCCAGCAGCTCGATGGGCCAGCCCCAGCATTTT | CASSSMGQPQHF
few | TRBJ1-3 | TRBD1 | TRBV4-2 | TGTGCCAGCAGCCCGAGGACAGGAACTGGAAACACCATATATTTT | CASSPRTGTGNTIYF
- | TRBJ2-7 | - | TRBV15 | TGTGCCACCAGCAGAGATAAGGCGTACACCATTTACGAGCAGTACTTC | CATSRDKAYTIYEQYF
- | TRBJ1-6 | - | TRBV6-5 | TGTGCCAGCAGTTTAGGGGGACCCCTCCACTTT | CASSLGGPLHF
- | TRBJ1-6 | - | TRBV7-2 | TGTGCCAGCAGCCCGCATTTTGGTAGGGCGAATTCACCCCTCCACTTT | CASSPHFGRANSPLHF
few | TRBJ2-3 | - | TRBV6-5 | TGTGCCAGCAGTTACCCAAGGGGGGATACGCAGTATTTT | CASSYPRGDTQYF
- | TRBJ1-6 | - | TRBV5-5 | TGTGCCAGCAGCTTGAGGAGTACCTCCTATAATTCACCCCTCCACTTT | CASSLRSTSYNSPLHF
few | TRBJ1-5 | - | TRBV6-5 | TGTGCCAGCAGTTACGGGCAGGGGCGGCAGCCCCAGCATTTT | CASSYGQGRQPQHF
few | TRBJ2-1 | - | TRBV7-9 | TGTGCCAGCAGCTTAAAGGGGGGTAGTAGCAATGAGCAGTTCTTC | CASSLKGGSSNEQFF
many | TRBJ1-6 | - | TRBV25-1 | TGTGCCAGCAGTGAGCAGGATAATTCACCCCTCCACTTT | CASSEQDNSPLHF
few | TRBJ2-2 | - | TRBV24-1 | TGTGCCACCAGTGGGACGGGCGGGGAGCTGTTTTTT | CATSGTGGELFF
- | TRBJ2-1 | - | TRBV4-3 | TGCGCCAGCAGCCGGATCCGAGGGGGGAGCTCCTACAATGAGCAGTTCTTC | CASSRIRGGSSYNEQFF
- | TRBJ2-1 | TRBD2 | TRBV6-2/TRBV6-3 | TGTGCCAGCCTGCTTAGCGGGGAGTACAATGAGCAGTTCTTC | CASLLSGEYNEQFF
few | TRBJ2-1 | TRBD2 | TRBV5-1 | TGCGCCAGCAGCTTTCGCGGGGGGAGAGATGAGCAGTTCTTC | CASSFRGGRDEQFF
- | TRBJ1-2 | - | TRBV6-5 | TGTGCCAGCAGTTACTCGGCAGGAGTAAACTATGGCTACACCTTC | CASSYSAGVNYGYTF
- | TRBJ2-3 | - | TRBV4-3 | TGCGCCAGCAGCCAAGGGGCAAACAGGGTCACAGATACGCAGTATTTT | CASSQGANRVTDTQYF
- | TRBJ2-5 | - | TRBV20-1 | TGCAGTGCCGGGGCCGAAGTGCTGGAGACCCAGTACTTC | CSAGAEVLETQYF
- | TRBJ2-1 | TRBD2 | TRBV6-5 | TGTGCCAGCAAACCGGGACTAGCGGGGAGCTCCTACAATGAGCAGTTCTTC | CASKPGLAGSSYNEQFF